This T cell receptor beta chain was sequenced in a study of beta chain features in type 1 diabetes. Germline lookup yields CDR1 SEHNR and CDR2 FQNEAQ (reference sequence). CDR3 length: 15 amino acids. Findings of the study overall: Sequencing from cDNA could over-represent high-TCR-expressing cells. Moderately but significantly shorter TCRB CDR3s were found in Type 1 diabetes patients in all four CD4+ subsets.

In regard to this clone: The antigen remains unidentified. At one of its ends the junction is not consistent with the germline gene, which may arise from a read error.

A CD45RO/CCR7/CD25/CD127/CD95/CD27 panel sorted naive, central memory, regulatory and stem cell-like memory CD4+ cells. The authors reverse transcribed all of the isolated RNA, so sequencing captured expressed TCRB transcripts. TCRdb's copy holds only in-frame clones and misses some; the assay was immunoSEQ multiplex PCR. The data contain roughly 150,000 clones, around 9% of them singletons. The TCR was taken from a woman between 25 and 40 years old with type 1 diabetes. The specimen sequenced was central memory CD4+ T cells from blood. This chain connects TRBV7-9 to TRBJ1-2; 10 nucleotides match TRBD1. CDR3 sequence: CASSIAGTGDYGYTF. The CDR3 nucleotides are TGTGCCAGCAGCATAGCCGGGACAGGGGACTATGGCTACACCTTC.